This is a list of T cell receptor beta chains from one sample in a study of technical replicates of blood from a handful of donors. TCRdb's table, derived via immunoSEQ multiplex PCR, lists solely in-frame clones and lacks some. The profile shows tens of thousands of clones, 75% to 95% of them singletons. The specimen was T cells isolated from PBMCs. These receptor sequences come from a human donor in good health. Some clones in this sample may be carry-over from other donors' samples. Each CDR3 is given with its conserved first and last residue. D genes are given only for firm matches. Size values are once, few and many counts, or a class for expanded clones, and some rows have none.

>NA|TRBV4-3|NA|TRBJ2-1|18
TGCGCCAGCAGCCAAGATCCCTTTAGCGGCCGCTCCTACAATGAGCAGTTCTTC
CASSQDPFSGRSYNEQFF
>NA|TRBV4-1|NA|TRBJ2-4|19
TGCGCCAGCAGCCAAGTCCTCCGGACAGCCATACTAGCCAAAAACATTCAGTACTTC
CASSQVLRTAILAKNIQYF
>TRBD1|TRBV9|NA|TRBJ1-2|18
TGTGCCAGCAGCGCCCCCGGGACAGGGAATTATTGGAACTATGGCTACACCTTC
CASSAPGTGNYWNYGYTF
>TRBD1|TRBV5-1|NA|TRBJ2-7|14
TGCGCCAGCAGCTTTTCTCCCTCAGGGGGCGAGCAGTACTTC
CASSFSPSGGEQYF
>NA|TRBV9|NA|TRBJ2-7|14
TGTGCCAGCAGCGTAGAGTCTCGCGTCGGCGAGCAGTACTTC
CASSVESRVGEQYF
>TRBD2|TRBV9|NA|TRBJ2-3|15
TGTGCCAGCAGCGTATACAGCGGGAGTAGGAATACGCAGTATTTT
CASSVYSGSRNTQYF
>TRBD2|TRBV7-3|once|TRBJ2-7|14
TGTGCCAGCAGCCCAACTAGCGGGAGTTACGAGCAGTACTTC
CASSPTSGSYEQYF
>TRBD2|TRBV18|NA|TRBJ2-1|16
TGTGCCAGCTCACCACCGTTCAGCGGGAGTCCCAATGAGCAGTTCTTC
CASSPPFSGSPNEQFF
>NA|TRBV10-3|NA|TRBJ2-2|15
TGTGCCATCAGCCATACTAGCCCACAAGCCGGGGAGCTGTTTTTT
CAISHTSPQAGELFF
>NA|TRBV7-8|NA|TRBJ2-5|14
TGTGCCAGCAGCTACGGACAGTATCACGAGACCCAGTACTTC
CASSYGQYHETQYF
>NA|TRBV30|NA|TRBJ1-1|13
TGTGCCTGGAGTGGGGAGGAGAACACTGAAGCTTTCTTT
CAWSGEENTEAFF
>NA|TRBV7-9|once|TRBJ1-2|12
TGTGCCAGCAGCTTGGCCAACTATGGCTACACCTTC
CASSLANYGYTF
>NA|TRBV28|NA|TRBJ2-5|13
TGTGCCAGCAGTTTTCTAACCACGAGAACCCAGTACTTC
CASSFLTTRTQYF
>NA|TRBV5-1|NA|TRBJ1-1|16
TGCGCCAGCAGAGGGGGGGCAAGAGACTTGAACACTGAAGCTTTCTTT
CASRGGARDLNTEAFF
>TRBD2|TRBV4-1|NA|TRBJ2-3|16
TGCGCCAGCAGCCAACTAGCGGGAGCGGGGACAGATACGCAGTATTTT
CASSQLAGAGTDTQYF
>TRBD1|TRBV6-5|NA|TRBJ2-7|14
TGTGCCAGCAGCCCGACAGGGGCCCCCTACGAGCAGTACTTC
CASSPTGAPYEQYF
>TRBD1|TRBV6-5|once|TRBJ1-3|14
TGTGCCAGCAGTCGGGACAGAAGCAGAAACACCATATATTTT
CASSRDRSRNTIYF
>TRBD1|TRBV2|NA|TRBJ2-7|14
TGTGCCAGCCTTAAGGGACAGGAGACCTACGAGCAGTACTTC
CASLKGQETYEQYF
>NA|TRBV27|NA|TRBJ2-7|16
TGTGCCAGCAGTTTATCGGAGGGGAGTTTTCCCTACGAGCAGTACTTC
CASSLSEGSFPYEQYF
>TRBD2|TRBV4-3|NA|TRBJ2-7|17
TGCGCCAGCAGCCAAGGCCTTCTAGCGGGAGCATCCTACGAGCAGTACTTC
CASSQGLLAGASYEQYF
>TRBD1|TRBV19|NA|TRBJ1-5|14
TGTGCCAGTAGTGACAGGGGGAGCAATCAGCCCCAGCATTTT
CASSDRGSNQPQHF
>NA|TRBV5-6|once|TRBJ2-5|13
TGTGCCAGCAGCTTGGGTATACAGGGGACCCAGTACTTC
CASSLGIQGTQYF
>NA|TRBV4-3|once|TRBJ2-7|15
TGCGCCAGCAGCCACGACAACGGGGCGGGGTACGAGCAGTACTTC
CASSHDNGAGYEQYF
>TRBD1|TRBV19|NA|TRBJ1-1|16
TGTGCCAGTAGTATAGAACACAGGGGGCAGGGCACTGAAGCTTTCTTT
CASSIEHRGQGTEAFF
>NA|TRBV7-3|NA|TRBJ2-2|14
TGTGCCAGCAGCTTAACTACTTACACCGGGGAGCTGTTTTTT
CASSLTTYTGELFF
>TRBD2|TRBV4-2|NA|TRBJ2-1|18
TGTGCCAGCAGCCAAATAAAGACTAGCGGGGATCAGATCAATGAGCAGTTCTTC
CASSQIKTSGDQINEQFF
>NA|TRBV29-1|few|TRBJ1-1|11
TGCAGCGTTGAATCCTACACTGAAGCTTTCTTT
CSVESYTEAFF
>TRBD2|TRBV29-1|NA|TRBJ2-5|14
TGCAGCGTCCCGACTAGCGGGAGAGGAGAGACCCAGTACTTC
CSVPTSGRGETQYF
>NA|TRBV28|NA|TRBJ2-1|14
TGTGCCAGCAATAGAGAACGTACGTACAATGAGCAGTTCTTC
CASNRERTYNEQFF
>NA|TRBV20-1|NA|TRBJ2-5|11
TGCAGTAAGCGGCACCAAGAGACCCAGTACTTC
CSKRHQETQYF
>NA|TRBV30|NA|TRBJ2-5|13
TGTGCCTGGAGTGTCTGGAGCCAAGAGACCCAGTACTTC
CAWSVWSQETQYF
>TRBD2|TRBV2|NA|TRBJ2-1|17
TGTGCCAGCCTAACCGGATGGTTAGCGGGAGGGCCGAGAGAGCAGTTCTTC
CASLTGWLAGGPREQFF
>NA|TRBV9|NA|TRBJ2-1|14
TGTGCCAGCAGCCCCCTCTACTCCTACAATGAGCAGTTCTTC
CASSPLYSYNEQFF
>TRBD2|TRBV7-6|NA|TRBJ2-7|15
TGTGCCAGCAGCTTAACTAGCGCAAGCTCCTACGAGCAGTACTTC
CASSLTSASSYEQYF
>TRBD2|TRBV6-5|once|TRBJ2-1|13
TGTGCCAGCAGAAGGACTAGCTTGAATGAGCAGTTCTTC
CASRRTSLNEQFF
>NA|TRBV11-2|NA|TRBJ2-3|15
TGTGCCAGCAGCCAGAGGGGCGGAGCGGGAGATACGCAGTATTTT
CASSQRGGAGDTQYF
>TRBD1|TRBV28|NA|TRBJ1-1|15
TGTGCCAGCAGCCGGGACAGGGCAACAACTATGCAAGCTTTCTTT
CASSRDRATTMQAFF
>TRBD2|TRBV30|NA|TRBJ2-3|13
TGTGCCTGGAATGCGGGAGGCACAGATACGCAGTATTTT
CAWNAGGTDTQYF
>TRBD2|TRBV27|NA|TRBJ2-3|17
TGTGCCAGCAGTTCGGGAAGACTAGCGGGACTGAGGGATACGCAGTATTTT
CASSSGRLAGLRDTQYF
>TRBD1|TRBV6-6|NA|TRBJ2-7|15
TGTGCCAGCAGTTACTCGGGGGGACAGGCCCTCGCGCAGTACTTC
CASSYSGGQALAQYF
>NA|TRBV7-2|NA|TRBJ2-1|11
TGTGCCAGCAGCATCATCAATGAGCAGTTCTTC
CASSIINEQFF
>TRBD2|TRBV5-1|NA|TRBJ2-1|16
TGCGCCAGCAGCTTGGAAACTAGCGGGAGCTACAATGAGCAGTTCTTC
CASSLETSGSYNEQFF
>TRBD1|TRBV6-1|few|TRBJ2-7|12
TGTGCGATCAGACAGGGGTCCTACGAGCAGTACTTC
CAIRQGSYEQYF
>TRBD1|TRBV18|NA|TRBJ1-5|16
TGTGCCAGCTCACGTGAAGGGACAGGTAGCAATCAGCCCCAGCATTTT
CASSREGTGSNQPQHF
>TRBD1|TRBV18|NA|TRBJ2-7|14
TGTGCCAGCTCACCTGCGGGGACAGGGGGGGAGCAGTACTTC
CASSPAGTGGEQYF
>NA|TRBV28|NA|TRBJ2-7|16
TGTGCCAGCAGTCCCCCTCGTAGCGAGAGCTCCTACGAGCAGTACTTC
CASSPPRSESSYEQYF
>TRBD2|TRBV27|NA|TRBJ2-5|16
TGTGCCACCCTAATAGGGACTAGCGGGCCCCAAGAGACCCAGTACTTC
CATLIGTSGPQETQYF
>NA|TRBV18|NA|TRBJ1-1|14
TGTGCCAGCTCACCTAGAGGGCCAGACACTGAAGCTTTCTTT
CASSPRGPDTEAFF
>TRBD1|TRBV7-9|NA|TRBJ2-7|16
TGTGCCAGCAGCTTGTCTTGGACAGGGATATCCTACGAGCAGTACTTC
CASSLSWTGISYEQYF
>NA|TRBV6-5|NA|TRBJ2-5|14
TGTGCCAGCAGGTTCAGTAGCGGTCAAGAGACCCAGTACTTC
CASRFSSGQETQYF
>TRBD1|TRBV6-1|NA|TRBJ1-2|14
TGTGCCAGCAGGGCCCGGGACAGGGATCGTGGCTACACCTTC
CASRARDRDRGYTF